This entry describes one T cell receptor (beta chain). This specimen comes from a study of shared clonotypes between healthy human individuals. Trimming shortened V by 2 bases and J by 6 bases, and 5 bases separated the two germline ends. Germline CDR1 and CDR2: SGHDT and YYEEEE. This CDR3 has 12 residues. The protocol was immunoSEQ multiplex PCR, while the TCRdb copy is restricted to in-frame clones and leaves out a portion. The data show roughly 490,000 clones, 70% to 85% seen once. The sequenced sample consisted of PBMCs. J is TRBJ2-2 and V is TRBV5-6; no firm D call. The clonotype was recovered from a woman between 40 and 50 years old in good health. Some clones in this sample may be carry-over from other donors' samples. This chain's CDR3 is CASSFVPGELFF. Written as DNA, the CDR3 is TGTGCCAGCAGCTTTGTCCCCGGGGAGCTGTTTTTT.